This TCR beta chain was identified during a study of T cell responses to AZD1222 COVID-19 vaccine. Study-wide points: Just a handful of people given AZD1222 tested seropositive at baseline. Females outnumbered males among donors, who were mostly white British; clonal diversity was possibly underestimated.

Second-dose intervals of approximately 4 or approximately 12 weeks were pooled. Of note for this clone: Its antigen is currently unknown.

V was shortened by 0 bases and J by 1 base, with 7 bases between the two germline ends. Germline loops: CDR1 SGHRS, CDR2 YFSETQ. The CDR3 has 14 amino acids. Some clones are missing from TCRdb's copy, which holds only in-frame ones; the method was immunoSEQ multiplex PCR. The data show tens of thousands of clones, with 86% seen just once and 6.9% held by the top ten. The input for sequencing was peripheral blood, taken 28 days after the second AZD1222 dose. The genes are TRBV5-1 and TRBJ2-5; D remains unclear. The clonotype comes from an adult who received the AZD1222 COVID-19 vaccine. CDR3: CASSLEGVQETQYF. The CDR3 DNA follows: TGCGCCAGCAGCTTGGAGGGCGTCCAAGAGACCCAGTACTTC.